The T cell receptor beta chain under discussion was sequenced for a study of control samples from healthy donors and cancer patients. This clone appeared a single time. This table comes from immunoSEQ multiplex PCR, and its TCRdb copy is limited to in-frame clones, with some not included. The table includes some 130,000 clones, around 96% detected once. The sequenced material came from blood. The receptor comes from a man younger than 45 in good health.

The CDR3 region is CASSPGTGGEDYGYTF. CDR3 DNA sequence: TGCGCCAGCAGCCCAGGGACAGGGGGCGAGGACTATGGCTACACCTTC. The chain recombines TRBV5-1 with TRBJ1-2, with 12 bases identical to TRBD1. Germline loops: CDR1 SGHRS, CDR2 YFSETQ. This CDR3 region has 16 residues. The V segment lost 4 bases and the J segment 3 bases; nucleotides outside the gene matches: 7.